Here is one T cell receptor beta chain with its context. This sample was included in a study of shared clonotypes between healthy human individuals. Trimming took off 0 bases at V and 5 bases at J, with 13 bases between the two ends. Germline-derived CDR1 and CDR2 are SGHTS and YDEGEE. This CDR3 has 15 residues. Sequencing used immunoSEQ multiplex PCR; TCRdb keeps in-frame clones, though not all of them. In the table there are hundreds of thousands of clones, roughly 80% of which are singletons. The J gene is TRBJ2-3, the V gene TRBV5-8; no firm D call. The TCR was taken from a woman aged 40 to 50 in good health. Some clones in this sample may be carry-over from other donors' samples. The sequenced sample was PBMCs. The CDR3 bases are TGTGCCAGCAGCTTGGGATCGGTTAACGGAGATACGCAGTATTTT. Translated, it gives CASSLGSVNGDTQYF.